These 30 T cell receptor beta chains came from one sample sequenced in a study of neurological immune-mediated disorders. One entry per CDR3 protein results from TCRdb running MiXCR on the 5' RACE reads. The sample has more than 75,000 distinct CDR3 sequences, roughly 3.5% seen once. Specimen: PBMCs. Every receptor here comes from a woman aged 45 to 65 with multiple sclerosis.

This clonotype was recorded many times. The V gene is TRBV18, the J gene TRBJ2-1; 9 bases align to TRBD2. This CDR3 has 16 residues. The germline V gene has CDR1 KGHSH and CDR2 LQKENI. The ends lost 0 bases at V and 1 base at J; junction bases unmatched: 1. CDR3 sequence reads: CASSPPLAGSYNEQFF. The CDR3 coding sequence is TGTGCCAGCTCACCACCTCTAGCGGGGTCCTACAATGAGCAGTTCTTC.

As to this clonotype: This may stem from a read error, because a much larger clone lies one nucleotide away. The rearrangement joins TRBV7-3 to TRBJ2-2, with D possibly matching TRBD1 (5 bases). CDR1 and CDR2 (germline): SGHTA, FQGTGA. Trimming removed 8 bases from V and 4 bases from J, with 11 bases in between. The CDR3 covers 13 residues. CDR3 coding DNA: TGTGCCAGCGCTCAGGGCGCCACCGGGGAGCTGTTTTTT. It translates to CASAQGATGELFF.

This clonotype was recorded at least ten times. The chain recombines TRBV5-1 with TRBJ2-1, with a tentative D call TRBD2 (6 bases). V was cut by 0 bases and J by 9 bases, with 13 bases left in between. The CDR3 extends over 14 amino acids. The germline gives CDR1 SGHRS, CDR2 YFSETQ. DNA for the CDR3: TGCGCCAGCAGCTTGGAACTAGCTCGGGGTGAGCAGTTCTTC. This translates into CASSLELARGEQFF.

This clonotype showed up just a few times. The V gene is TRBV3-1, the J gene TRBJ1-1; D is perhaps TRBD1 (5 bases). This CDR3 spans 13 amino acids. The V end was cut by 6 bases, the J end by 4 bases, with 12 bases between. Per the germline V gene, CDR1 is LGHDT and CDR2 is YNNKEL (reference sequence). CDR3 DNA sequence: TGTGCCAGCAGAATGGGGGGGGTCACTGAAGCTTTCTTT. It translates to CASRMGGVTEAFF.

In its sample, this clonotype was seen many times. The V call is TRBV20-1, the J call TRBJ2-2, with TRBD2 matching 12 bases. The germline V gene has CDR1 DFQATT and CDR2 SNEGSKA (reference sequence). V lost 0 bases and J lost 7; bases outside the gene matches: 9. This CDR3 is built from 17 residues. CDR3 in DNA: TGCAGTGCTAGAGATAGCCTAGCGGGGGGGCTAGGCGGGGAGCTGTTTTTT. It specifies CSARDSLAGGLGGELFF.

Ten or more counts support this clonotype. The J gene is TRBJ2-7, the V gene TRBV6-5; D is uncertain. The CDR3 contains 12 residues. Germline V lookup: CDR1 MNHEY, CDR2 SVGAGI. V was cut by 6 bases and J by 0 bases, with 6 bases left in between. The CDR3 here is CASRGASYEQYF. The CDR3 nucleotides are TGTGCCAGCAGAGGCGCCTCCTACGAGCAGTACTTC.

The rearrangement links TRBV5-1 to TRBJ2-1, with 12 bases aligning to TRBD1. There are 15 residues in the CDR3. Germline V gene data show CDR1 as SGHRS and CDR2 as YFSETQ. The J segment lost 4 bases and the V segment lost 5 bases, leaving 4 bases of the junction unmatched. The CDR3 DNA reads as TGCGCCAGCAGGGGGGGACAGGGGGCTTACAATGAGCAGTTCTTC. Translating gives CASRGGQGAYNEQFF. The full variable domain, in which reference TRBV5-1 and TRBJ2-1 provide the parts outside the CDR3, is KAGVTQTPRYLIKTRGQQVTLSCSPISGHRSVSWYQQTPGQGLQFLFEYFSETQRNKGNFPGRFSGRQFSNSRSEMNVSTLELGDSALYLCASRGGQGAYNEQFFGPGTRLTVL.

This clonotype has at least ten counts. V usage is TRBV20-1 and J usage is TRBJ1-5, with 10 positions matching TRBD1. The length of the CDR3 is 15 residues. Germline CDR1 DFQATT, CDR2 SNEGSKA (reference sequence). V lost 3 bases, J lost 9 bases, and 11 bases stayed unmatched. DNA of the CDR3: TGCAGTGCTAGGCACGGGGGACAGGGGAATTCGCCCCAGCATTTT. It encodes CSARHGGQGNSPQHF.

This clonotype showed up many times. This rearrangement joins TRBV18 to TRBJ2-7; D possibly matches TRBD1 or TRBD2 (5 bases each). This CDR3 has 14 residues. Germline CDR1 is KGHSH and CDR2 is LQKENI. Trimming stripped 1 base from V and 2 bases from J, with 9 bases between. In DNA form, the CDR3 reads TGTGCCAGCTCACCACGGGGGATTGCCTACGAGCAGTACTTC. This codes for CASSPRGIAYEQYF.

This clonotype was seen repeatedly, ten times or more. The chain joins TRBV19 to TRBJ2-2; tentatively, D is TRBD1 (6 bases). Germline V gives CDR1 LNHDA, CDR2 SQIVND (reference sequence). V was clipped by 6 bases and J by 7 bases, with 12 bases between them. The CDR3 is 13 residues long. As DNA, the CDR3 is TGTGCCAGTAGAAATGCAGGGGACGGGGAGCTGTTTTTT. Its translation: CASRNAGDGELFF.

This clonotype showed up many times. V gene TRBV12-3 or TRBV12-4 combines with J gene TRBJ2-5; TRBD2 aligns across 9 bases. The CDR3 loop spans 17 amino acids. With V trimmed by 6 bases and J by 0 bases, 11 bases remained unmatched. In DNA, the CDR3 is TGTGCCAGCAGCCGGACACCGGGACTAGCCGACCAAGAGACCCAGTACTTC. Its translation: CASSRTPGLADQETQYF.

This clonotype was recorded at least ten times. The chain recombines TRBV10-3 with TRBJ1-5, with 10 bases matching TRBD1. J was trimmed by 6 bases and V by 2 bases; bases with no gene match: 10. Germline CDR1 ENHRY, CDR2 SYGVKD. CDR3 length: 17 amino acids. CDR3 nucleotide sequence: TGTGCCATCAGTGAGAACCGGGACAGGGGCTCGGGTCAGCCCCAGCATTTT. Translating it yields CAISENRDRGSGQPQHF.

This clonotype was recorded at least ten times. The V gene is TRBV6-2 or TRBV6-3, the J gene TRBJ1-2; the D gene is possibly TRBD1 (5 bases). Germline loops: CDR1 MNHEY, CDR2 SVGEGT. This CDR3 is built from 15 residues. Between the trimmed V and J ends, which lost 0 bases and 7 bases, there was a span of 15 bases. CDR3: CASSYSGEYRAGYTF. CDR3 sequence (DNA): TGTGCCAGCAGTTACTCAGGGGAATATCGGGCTGGCTACACCTTC.

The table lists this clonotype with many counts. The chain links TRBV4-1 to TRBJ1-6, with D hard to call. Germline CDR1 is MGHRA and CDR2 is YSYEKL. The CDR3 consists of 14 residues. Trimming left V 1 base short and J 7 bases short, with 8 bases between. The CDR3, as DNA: TGCGCCAGCAGCCAAGTTGTCAGAAATTCACCCCTCCACTTT. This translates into CASSQVVRNSPLHF.

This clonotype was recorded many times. CDR3 amino acids: CASSESMGRETQYF. The CDR3 nucleotides read TGTGCCAGCAGTGAATCTATGGGCAGAGAGACCCAGTACTTC. The chain has TRBV25-1 and TRBJ2-5; D not resolved. The CDR3 loop spans 14 amino acids. Trimming cost V 1 base and J 4 bases, with 10 bases left between them. Germline CDR1 and CDR2: MGHDK and SYGVNS. Full variable domain (outside the CDR3, taken from reference TRBV25-1 and TRBJ2-5): EADIYQTPRYLVIGTGKKITLECSQTMGHDKMYWYQQDPGMELHLIHYSYGVNSTEKGDLSSESTVSRIRTEHFPLTLESARPSHTSQYLCASSESMGRETQYFGPGTRLLVL.

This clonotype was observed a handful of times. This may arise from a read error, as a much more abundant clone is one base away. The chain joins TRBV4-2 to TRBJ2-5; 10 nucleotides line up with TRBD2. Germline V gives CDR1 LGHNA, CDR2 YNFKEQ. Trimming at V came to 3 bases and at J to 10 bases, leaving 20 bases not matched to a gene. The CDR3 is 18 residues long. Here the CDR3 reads CASSHWGSSGGRPGNQYF. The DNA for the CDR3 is TGTGCCAGCAGCCACTGGGGGTCTAGCGGGGGACGCCCGGGGAACCAGTACTTC.

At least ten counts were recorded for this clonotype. As DNA, the CDR3 is TGTGCCAGTAGGTTTCTCGGCACTGAAGCTTTCTTT. Its protein product is CASRFLGTEAFF. The V call is TRBV19, the J call TRBJ1-1; no reliable D call. CDR1 and CDR2 (germline): LNHDA, SQIVND (reference sequence). Trimming stripped 6 bases from V and 4 bases from J, with 9 bases between. CDR3 size: 12 residues.

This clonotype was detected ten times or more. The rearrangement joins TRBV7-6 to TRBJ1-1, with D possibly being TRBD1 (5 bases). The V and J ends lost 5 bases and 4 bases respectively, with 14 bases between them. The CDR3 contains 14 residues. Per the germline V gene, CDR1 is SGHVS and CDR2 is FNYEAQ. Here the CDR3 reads CASSPRYGTTEAFF. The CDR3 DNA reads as TGTGCCAGCAGCCCGCGCTACGGGACCACTGAAGCTTTCTTT.

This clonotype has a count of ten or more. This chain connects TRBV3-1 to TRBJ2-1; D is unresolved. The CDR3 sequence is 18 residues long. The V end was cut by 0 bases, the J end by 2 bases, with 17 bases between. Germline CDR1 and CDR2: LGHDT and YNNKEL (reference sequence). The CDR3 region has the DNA TGTGCCAGCAGCCAAGACGTACACCTTAAACCGACCTACAATGAGCAGTTCTTC. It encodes CASSQDVHLKPTYNEQFF.

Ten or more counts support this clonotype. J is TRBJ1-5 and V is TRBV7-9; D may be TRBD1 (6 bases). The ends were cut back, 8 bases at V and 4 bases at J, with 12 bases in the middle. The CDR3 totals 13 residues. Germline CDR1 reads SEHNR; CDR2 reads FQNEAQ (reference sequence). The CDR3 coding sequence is TGTGCCAGCGTACAAACAGGGAATCAGCCCCAGCATTTT. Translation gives CASVQTGNQPQHF.

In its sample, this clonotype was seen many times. CDR3 nucleotides: TGCAGTGCTAGAGATGGGGAGCGGGGGGCCCCCGGGGAGCTGTTTTTT. It yields the protein CSARDGERGAPGELFF. The chain joins TRBV20-1 to TRBJ2-2; TRBD2 aligns across 9 bases. This CDR3 comprises 16 residues. Germline V gene sequence: CDR1 DFQATT, CDR2 SNEGSKA (reference sequence). Trimming took 0 bases from V and 6 from J; bases not matched to a gene: 8.

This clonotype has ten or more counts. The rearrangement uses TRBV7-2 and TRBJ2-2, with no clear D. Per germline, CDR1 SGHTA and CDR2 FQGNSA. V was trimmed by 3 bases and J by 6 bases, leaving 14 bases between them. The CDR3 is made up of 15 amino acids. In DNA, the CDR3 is TGTGCCAGCAGCTTTAACCCAGCCGCCCCCGGGGAGCTGTTTTTT. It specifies CASSFNPAAPGELFF.

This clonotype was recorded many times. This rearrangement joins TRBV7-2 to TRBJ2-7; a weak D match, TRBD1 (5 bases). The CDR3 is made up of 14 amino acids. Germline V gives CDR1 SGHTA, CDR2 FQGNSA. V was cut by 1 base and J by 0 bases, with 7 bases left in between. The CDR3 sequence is CASSLDRSSYEQYF. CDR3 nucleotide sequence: TGTGCCAGCAGCTTAGACAGGAGCTCCTACGAGCAGTACTTC. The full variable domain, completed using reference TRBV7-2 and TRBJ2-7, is GAGVSQSPSNKVTEKGKDVELRCDPISGHTALYWYRQSLGQGLEFLIYFQGNSAPDKSGLPSDRFSAERTGGSVSTLTIQRTQQEDSAVYLCASSLDRSSYEQYFGPGTRLTVT.

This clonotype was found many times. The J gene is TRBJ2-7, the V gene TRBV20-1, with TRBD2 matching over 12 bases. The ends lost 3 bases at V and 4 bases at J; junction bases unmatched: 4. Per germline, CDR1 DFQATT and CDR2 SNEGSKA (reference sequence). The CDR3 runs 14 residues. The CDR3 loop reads CSASYGTSGYEQYF. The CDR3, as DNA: TGCAGTGCTAGCTATGGGACTAGCGGGTACGAGCAGTACTTC.

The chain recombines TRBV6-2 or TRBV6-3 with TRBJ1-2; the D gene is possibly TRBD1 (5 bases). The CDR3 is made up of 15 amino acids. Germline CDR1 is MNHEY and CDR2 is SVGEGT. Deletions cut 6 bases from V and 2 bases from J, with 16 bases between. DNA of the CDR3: TGTGCCAGCAGCCTCCAGGGACTACCAAACTATGGCTACACCTTC. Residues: CASSLQGLPNYGYTF.

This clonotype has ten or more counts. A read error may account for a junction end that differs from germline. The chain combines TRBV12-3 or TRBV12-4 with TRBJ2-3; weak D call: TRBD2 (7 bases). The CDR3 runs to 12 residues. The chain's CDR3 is CASRSAGAGAHF. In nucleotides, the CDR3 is TGTGCCAGCAGATCGGCAGGGGCGGGGGCACATTTT.

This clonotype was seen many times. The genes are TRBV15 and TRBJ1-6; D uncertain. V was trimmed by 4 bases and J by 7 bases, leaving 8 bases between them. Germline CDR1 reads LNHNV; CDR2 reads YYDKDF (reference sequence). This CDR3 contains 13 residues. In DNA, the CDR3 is TGTGCCACCAGCATAAATCGGAATTCACCCCTCCACTTT. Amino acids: CATSINRNSPLHF.

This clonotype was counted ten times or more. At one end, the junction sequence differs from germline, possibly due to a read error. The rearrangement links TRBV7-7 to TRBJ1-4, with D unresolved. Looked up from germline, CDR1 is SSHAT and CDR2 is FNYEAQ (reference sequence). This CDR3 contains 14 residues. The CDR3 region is CASSLSPADEKLFF. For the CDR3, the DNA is TGTGCTAGCAGCTTAAGTCCAGCGGATGAAAAACTGTTTTTT.

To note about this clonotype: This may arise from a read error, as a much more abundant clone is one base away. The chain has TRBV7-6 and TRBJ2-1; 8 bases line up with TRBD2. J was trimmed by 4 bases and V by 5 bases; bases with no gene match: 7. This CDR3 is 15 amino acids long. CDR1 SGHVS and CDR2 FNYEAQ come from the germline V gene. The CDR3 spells CASSQGLAAYNEQFF. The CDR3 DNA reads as TGTGCCAGCAGCCAAGGACTAGCAGCTTACAATGAGCAGTTCTTC.

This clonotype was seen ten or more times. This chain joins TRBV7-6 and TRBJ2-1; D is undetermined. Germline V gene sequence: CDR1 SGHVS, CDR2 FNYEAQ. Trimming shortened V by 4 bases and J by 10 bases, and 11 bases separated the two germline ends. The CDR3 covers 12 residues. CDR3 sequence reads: CASSSTLKEQFF. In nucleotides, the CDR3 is TGTGCCAGCAGCTCGACCCTTAAGGAGCAGTTCTTC.